What follows are 15 T cell receptor beta chains derived from one specimen sequenced in a study of T-cell memory formation after mild COVID-19. TCRdb re-analysed the 5' RACE reads in MiXCR, keeping a single row per CDR3 protein. The sample shows 350,000 to 500,000 distinct CDR3 sequences, 20% to 25% of them seen only once. Sequenced material: PBMCs or a T cell subset sorted from them (not recorded which). Every receptor here comes from an adult woman who had mild COVID-19 (a few samples of this study predate the infection). Cell type and time point are not known.

The chain joins TRBV6-6 to TRBJ1-1; TRBD1 might be the D (5 bases). V was pared by 5 bases and J by 0 bases, with 13 bases between. CDR1 and CDR2 (germline): MNHNY, SVGAGI (reference sequence). This CDR3 has 15 residues. CDR3 residues: CASSKPGRLNTEAFF. DNA for the CDR3: TGTGCCAGCAGTAAACCGGGACGGCTGAACACTGAAGCTTTCTTT.

The chain couples TRBV7-9 to TRBJ2-5, with TRBD2 identical over 13 bases. Unmatched junction bases numbered 10, after V lost 7 bases and J lost 5 bases. The germline V gene has CDR1 SEHNR and CDR2 FQNEAQ (reference sequence). The length of the CDR3 is 16 residues. CDR3 protein: CASTLSSGLAGETQYF. CDR3 sequence (DNA): TGTGCCAGCACCCTGTCCTCGGGACTAGCGGGGGAGACCCAGTACTTC.

The V call is TRBV11-3, the J call TRBJ2-1; TRBD2 might be the D (6 bases). CDR3 length: 14 amino acids. In germline, CDR1 is SGHNT, CDR2 YENEEA. Trimming took 3 bases from V and 8 from J, leaving 14 bases between them. CDR3 in amino acids: CASSLAGQIDEQFF. The CDR3 nucleotides read TGTGCCAGCAGCTTGGCGGGGCAGATCGATGAGCAGTTCTTC.

This clonotype was seen more than once but under ten times. The rearrangement joins TRBV12-3 or TRBV12-4 to TRBJ2-7; 7 nucleotides line up with TRBD2. CDR3 length equals 15 residues. The V segment lost 6 bases and the J segment 4 bases; nucleotides outside the gene matches: 12. The CDR3 here is CASSVLTAGVYEQYF. The CDR3 nucleotides are TGTGCCAGCAGCGTACTCACGGCGGGGGTATACGAGCAGTACTTC.

The table lists this clonotype with a few counts. The V gene is TRBV29-1, the J gene TRBJ2-5, with TRBD1 as a possible D gene (6 bases). V dropped 6 bases and J dropped 7 bases, with 12 bases sitting between them. CDR1 SQVTM and CDR2 ANQGSEA come from the germline V gene. The CDR3 has 11 residues. For the CDR3, the DNA is TGCAGCGTAAACAGGGCCGGGACCCAGTACTTC. This encodes CSVNRAGTQYF.

The rearrangement links TRBV10-3 to TRBJ1-2; D remains ambiguous. The germline V and J ends were trimmed by 3 bases and 8 bases, with 13 bases remaining between them. This CDR3 is built from 13 residues. Germline CDR1 ENHRY, CDR2 SYGVKD. CDR3: CAISESPPRGYTF. The CDR3 DNA is TGTGCCATCAGTGAAAGTCCACCTCGGGGCTACACCTTC.

The chain has TRBV6-5 and TRBJ1-6, with unresolved D. In germline, CDR1 is MNHEY, CDR2 SVGAGI. Between the trimmed V and J ends, which lost 1 base and 1 base, there was a span of 11 bases. The CDR3 is made up of 17 amino acids. The CDR3 loop reads CASSYYPADSYNSPLHF. CDR3 bases: TGTGCCAGCAGTTACTATCCAGCGGATTCCTATAATTCACCCCTCCACTTT.

J is TRBJ1-2 and V is TRBV5-6, with 7 positions matching TRBD1. CDR3 length equals 15 residues. From germline, CDR1 is SGHDT and CDR2 YYEEEE. Trimming took 4 bases from V and 4 from J; bases not matched to a gene: 10. CDR3: CASSTTTGTAYGYTF. CDR3 DNA sequence: TGTGCCAGCAGCACGACGACCGGGACAGCCTATGGCTACACCTTC.

This chain links TRBV5-6 with TRBJ1-2; D is uncertain. Germline V gene lookup returns CDR1 SGHDT and CDR2 YYEEEE. Trimming took 2 bases from V and 2 from J, leaving 28 bases between them. CDR3 size: 20 residues. The CDR3 nucleotides are TGTGCCAGCAGCTTCCCCACCCCGAGGTTACTACTGGGATGGAACTATGGCTACACCTTC. Translation: CASSFPTPRLLLGWNYGYTF.

This sequence joins TRBV7-2 and TRBJ2-7, with D uncertain. The CDR3 extends over 11 amino acids. The germline V and J ends were trimmed by 7 bases and 4 bases, with 8 bases remaining between them. The V gene's germline CDR1 is SGHTA and CDR2 FQGNSA. CDR3 amino acids: CASTSEYEQYF. CDR3 nucleotides: TGTGCCAGCACCTCAGAGTACGAGCAGTACTTC.

The sample holds a few counts of this clonotype. The J gene is TRBJ2-1, the V gene TRBV12-3 or TRBV12-4, with D tentatively TRBD1 (6 bases). The CDR3 covers 14 residues. V was clipped by 3 bases and J by 15 bases, with 21 bases between them. The CDR3 DNA reads as TGTGCCAGCAGTTTGATTAGTGTTTCAACAGGGCGGTTCTTC. Translation: CASSLISVSTGRFF.

The chain has TRBV18 and TRBJ1-5; weak D call: TRBD1 (6 bases). The V and J ends lost 0 bases and 3 bases respectively, with 12 bases between them. The CDR3 loop spans 16 amino acids. CDR1 and CDR2 (germline): KGHSH, LQKENI. CDR3 amino acids: CASSPPMTGSNQPQHF. The CDR3 DNA reads TGTGCCAGCTCACCACCGATGACAGGCTCCAATCAGCCCCAGCATTTT.

This clonotype was seen a handful of times. The genes are TRBV7-9 and TRBJ2-1, with 8 positions matching TRBD1. After removal of 4 bases from V and 0 bases from J, the junction contained 5 bases not matched to a gene. This CDR3 region has 16 residues. Germline values: CDR1 SEHNR, CDR2 FQNEAQ (reference sequence). The chain's CDR3 is CASSSWTGSSYNEQFF. The DNA for the CDR3 is TGTGCCAGCAGCTCCTGGACAGGGAGCTCCTACAATGAGCAGTTCTTC.

This clonotype has more than one count but fewer than ten. The V and J genes are TRBV29-1 and TRBJ2-3; TRBD2 aligns across 9 bases. Germline CDR1 reads SQVTM; CDR2 reads ANQGSEA. After removal of 6 bases from V and 3 bases from J, the junction contained 22 bases not matched to a gene. The CDR3 is made up of 19 amino acids. DNA for the CDR3: TGCAGCGTAAAATTCTCGGGTAGCGGGAGATCGGCTCGGACAGATACGCAGTATTTT. Its protein is CSVKFSGSGRSARTDTQYF.

The gene calls are TRBV19 and TRBJ1-5, with 8 bases fitting TRBD1. The trim removed 7 bases at V and 4 bases at J, leaving 9 bases unmatched. The CDR3 covers 15 residues. CDR1 is LNHDA, CDR2 SQIVND, per germline (reference sequence). The CDR3, as DNA: TGTGCCAGTACCCGAGACAGGGGCCCGAATCAGCCCCAGCATTTT. This encodes CASTRDRGPNQPQHF.